The text below deals with one T cell receptor beta chain. Its target is not known. High-throughput TCR beta sequencing covered peripheral CD8+ and CD4+ T cells. TEMRA cells were enriched by FACS, and CD4+ and CD8+ T cells were negatively isolated. The data were obtained in a study of CD8 T cells in Susac syndrome. Findings of the study overall: It was acknowledged in the study that the number of individuals who were included in its TCR sequencing and HLA analysis was relatively small.

cDNA came from 0.5 to 1 ug RNA primed by random hexamers. A single record per CDR3 protein comes from TCRdb applying MiXCR to the immunoSEQ multiplex PCR reads. The repertoire has over 95,000 distinct CDR3 sequences, nearly 95% of them found once; the top ten carry over 0.12%. Germline-derived CDR1 and CDR2 are LGHNA and YSLEER. The CDR3 has 14 residues. Trimming shortened V by 4 bases and J by 6 bases, and 15 bases separated the two germline ends. The genes are TRBV4-3 and TRBJ1-2; a possible D gene is TRBD1 (5 bases). Material: CD4+ T cells from PBMCs. This clonotype was obtained from a human donor in good health. In DNA form, the CDR3 reads TGCGCCAGCAGCCTATTTCAGGGTCCGGATGGCTACACCTTC. The encoded protein is CASSLFQGPDGYTF.